A single T cell receptor (beta chain) is shown here with its context. The data are from a study of identical twins. One entry per CDR3 protein, called by TCRdb with MiXCR from the 5' RACE reads. The top ten clones hold 1.6% of a sample with hundreds of thousands of distinct CDR3 sequences, roughly 7.1% of them seen once. From germline, CDR1 is SGHVS and CDR2 FNYEAQ. Trimming at V came to 3 bases and at J to 5 bases, leaving 9 bases not matched to a gene. The CDR3 is made up of 17 amino acids. This sample also belongs to another study, concerning yellow fever vaccine responses in identical twins.

The sequence came from a woman aged 18 to 35 in good health. The chain has TRBV7-6 and TRBJ2-1, with 11 nucleotides matching TRBD2. Source material: PBMCs. The CDR3 DNA reads as TGTGCCAGCAGCTTCACTGCTCTAGCGGGAGGTGACAATGAGCAGTTCTTC. This sequence encodes CASSFTALAGGDNEQFF. Drawing the rest from reference TRBV7-6 and TRBJ2-1, the complete variable domain is GAGVSQSPRYKVTKRGQDVALRCDPISGHVSLYWYRQALGQGPEFLTYFNYEAQQDKSGLPNDRFSAERPEGSISTLTIQRTEQRDSAMYRCASSFTALAGGDNEQFFGPGTRLTVL.